This TCR beta chain was recovered during a study of early T cells in non-severe SARS-CoV-2 infection. Turning to the study itself: Sequencing of bulk RNA from unsorted whole blood was done, without chain pairing.

Notes on the study in general: Lookups in VDJdb leaned toward anti-spike CD8 responses and missed private and CD4 specificities.

Unique molecular identifiers tagged individual cDNA molecules. TCRdb called the 5' RACE reads again in MiXCR, with one record for every CDR3 protein. The sample records tens of thousands of distinct CDR3 sequences, 4.6% being singletons. This clonotype showed up many times. Antigen specificity is unknown. The germline V gene encodes CDR1 SQVTM and CDR2 ANQGSEA. The CDR3 spans 13 residues. The ends lost 0 bases at V and 9 bases at J; junction bases unmatched: 8. The chain recombines TRBV29-1 with TRBJ2-7; 7 nucleotides agree with TRBD2. The input for sequencing was whole blood, taken at baseline. This TCR came from an adult who was a healthcare worker with PCR-confirmed SARS-CoV-2 infection or an uninfected control (not recorded which). Here the CDR3 reads CSVEDRSGEGQYF. The CDR3, as DNA: TGCAGCGTTGAAGATCGAAGCGGGGAAGGGCAGTACTTC.